This T cell receptor (beta chain) stems from a study of OX40 agonist ivuxolimab in advanced cancers. Study-wide background: Three patients, one with hepatocellular carcinoma and two with cutaneous melanoma, responded partially.

Assay: immunoSEQ multiplex PCR; the TCRdb copy retains only in-frame clones and omits some. The sample holds roughly 20,000 clones; about 84% are singletons and the top ten take 37%. The V end lost 0 bases, the J end lost 5 bases, and 23 bases lay between the germline ends. The CDR3 sequence is 18 residues long. Germline assignment: CDR1 SGHKS and CDR2 YYEKEE (reference sequence). This TCR derives from an adult with an advanced solid tumor such as melanoma, head and neck, liver or kidney cancer. Specimen: CD4+ or CD8+ T cells sorted from blood, collected in a trial of the OX40 agonist ivuxolimab. This sequence joins TRBV5-5 and TRBJ1-1; D gene ambiguous. The DNA for the CDR3 is TGTGCCAGCAGCTTGGGCCGGTCTTTGGAGGGAAGAGGGACTGAAGCTTTCTTT. It yields the protein CASSLGRSLEGRGTEAFF. Supplemented by reference TRBV5-5 and TRBJ1-1, the full variable domain reads DAGVTQSPTHLIKTRGQQVTLRCSPISGHKSVSWYQQVLGQGPQFIFQYYEKEERGRGNFPDRFSARQFPNYSSELNVNALLLGDSALYLCASSLGRSLEGRGTEAFFGQGTRLTVV.